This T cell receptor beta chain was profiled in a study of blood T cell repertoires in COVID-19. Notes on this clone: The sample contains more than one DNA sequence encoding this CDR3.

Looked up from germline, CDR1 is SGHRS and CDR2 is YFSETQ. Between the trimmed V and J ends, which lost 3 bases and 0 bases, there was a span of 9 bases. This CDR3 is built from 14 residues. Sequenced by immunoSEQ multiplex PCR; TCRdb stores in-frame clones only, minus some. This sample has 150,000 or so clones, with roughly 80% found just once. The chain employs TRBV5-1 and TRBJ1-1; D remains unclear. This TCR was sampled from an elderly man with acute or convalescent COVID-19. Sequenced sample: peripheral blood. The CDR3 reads CASSSGTLNTEAFF. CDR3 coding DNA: TGCGCCAGCAGCTCGGGTACCCTGAACACTGAAGCTTTCTTT.